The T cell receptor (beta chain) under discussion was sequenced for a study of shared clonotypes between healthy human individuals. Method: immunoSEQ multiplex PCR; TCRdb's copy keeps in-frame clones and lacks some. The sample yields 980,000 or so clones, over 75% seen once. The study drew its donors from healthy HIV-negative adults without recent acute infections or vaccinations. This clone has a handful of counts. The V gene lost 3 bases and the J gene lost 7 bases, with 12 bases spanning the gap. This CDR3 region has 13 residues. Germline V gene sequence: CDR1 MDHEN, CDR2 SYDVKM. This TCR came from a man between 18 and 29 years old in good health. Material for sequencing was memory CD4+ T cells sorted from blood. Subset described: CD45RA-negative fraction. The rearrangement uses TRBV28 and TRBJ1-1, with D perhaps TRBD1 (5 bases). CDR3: CASSLAGQFEAFF. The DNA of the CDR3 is TGTGCCAGCAGTTTGGCGGGGCAGTTTGAAGCTTTCTTT.